The rows below give T cell receptor beta chains drawn from one sample of a study of blood T cell repertoires in COVID-19. Generated by immunoSEQ multiplex PCR, the TCRdb table keeps only in-frame clones and is missing some. The sample includes about 220,000 clones, roughly 80% seen only once; the top ten take just under 20%. Sequencing was carried out using peripheral blood. Receptors originate from a man aged 25 to 45 with active or convalescent COVID-19. Each CDR3 is given with its conserved first and last residue. Some rows have no size entry. The others give once, few or many, or a class for an expanded clone.

v_call clone_size cdr3_aa
TRBV28 - CASIFWLALRGNTGELFF
TRBV30 - CAWTPWYSSSYEQYF
TRBV30 - CAWSETSGGRFGELFF
TRBV6-2/TRBV6-3 - CASSYVLGRQGATNTEAFF
TRBV2 - CASRRTSGPGTDTQYF
TRBV7-9 - CASSLAGEGIYGYTF
TRBV9 - CASSVGGVSGYTF
TRBV5-1 - CASSLVTNTGELFF
TRBV29-1 - CSVVQQETQYF
TRBV6-2/TRBV6-3 - CASSYGTGGSEQYF
TRBV27 - CASSLFSNPDTGELFF
TRBV4-3 - CASSHTRGYEQYF
TRBV6-6 - CASGRGHSYEQYF
TRBV7-6 - CASSLASPGVGGNNEQFF
TRBV9 - CASSAGGASYNEQFF
TRBV6-5 - CASTGQGSTYEQYF
TRBV5-1 - CASSLGDASGRRETQYF
TRBV24-1 - CATSDRVGAFF
TRBV12-3/TRBV12-4 - CASRGARGYTF
TRBV27 once CASSWRPGTSGRAGDTQYF
TRBV28 - CASSDVAGGRETQYF
TRBV19 few CASSGPNERGGEQFF
TRBV4-3 - CASSQDRAGTTDTQYF
TRBV20-1 - CSASAEETQYF
TRBV5-4 - CASSRTTSANYEQYF
TRBV27 - CASSRDRGTEQYF
TRBV28 - CASRDRGRMYEQYF
TRBV18 - CASSPLPVFDGYTF
TRBV7-2 - CASSSRSGQPNEKLFF
TRBV7-9 - CASSAGNQPQHF
TRBV19 - CASDAWDRGGGYTF
TRBV30 - CAWSVREKLFF
TRBV5-1 - CASSFLPPGGTNEKLFF
TRBV12-3/TRBV12-4 - CASSRHYEQYF
TRBV18 - CASSPGRGHNSPLHF
TRBV6-5 - CASSWGRGYTF
TRBV30 once CAWTTGTGYALCVEKLFF
TRBV7-9 - CASSLGDSSNQPQHF
TRBV29-1 - CSVDQAGPRARGYTF
TRBV18 - CASSSGANVLTF
TRBV30 - CAWSAGGNTGELFF
TRBV19 - CASSIDGRNQPQHF
TRBV9 - CASSVIAGAYNEQFF